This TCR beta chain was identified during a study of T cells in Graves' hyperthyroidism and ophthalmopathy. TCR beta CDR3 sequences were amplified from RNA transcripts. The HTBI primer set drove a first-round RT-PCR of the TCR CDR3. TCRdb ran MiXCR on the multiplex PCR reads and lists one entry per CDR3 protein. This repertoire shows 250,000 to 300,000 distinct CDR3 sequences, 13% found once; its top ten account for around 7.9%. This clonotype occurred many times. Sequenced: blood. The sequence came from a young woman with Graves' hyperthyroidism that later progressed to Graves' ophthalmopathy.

For the CDR3, the DNA is TGTGCCAGCTCACCGCGACAGGGTCCTAATGAAAAACTGTTTTTT. Protein sequence: CASSPRQGPNEKLFF. This sequence joins TRBV18 and TRBJ1-4; 7 bases agree with TRBD1. Germline CDR1 reads KGHSH; CDR2 reads LQKENI. The trim removed 3 bases at V and 3 bases at J, leaving 4 bases unmatched. The CDR3 is made up of 15 amino acids.